This is a list of T cell receptor beta chains from one sample in a study of T-cell memory formation after mild COVID-19. TCRdb called the 5' RACE reads again in MiXCR, with one record for every CDR3 protein. Of hundreds of thousands of distinct CDR3 sequences listed, roughly 17% are singletons. Material for sequencing was PBMCs or a T cell subset sorted from them (not recorded which). The receptors come from a young man who had mild COVID-19 (a few samples of this study predate the infection). Cell type and time point are not known. Each CDR3 is given with its conserved first and last residue. The order of the fields is V gene, D gene, J gene, clone size, CDR3 DNA, CDR3 protein. D genes are given only for firm matches. Clone size is not always given. Where it is, it says once, few, many or a class for expanded clones.

V gene: TRBV5-1; D gene: -; J gene: TRBJ2-1; clone size: -; CDR3 DNA: TGCGCCAGCAGCCCCCGGGGGCCCAATGAGCAGTTCTTC; CDR3 protein: CASSPRGPNEQFF
V gene: TRBV9; D gene: -; J gene: TRBJ1-2; clone size: few; CDR3 DNA: TGTGCCAGCAGCGTAGCTTCCCCAGCGGGGGCCGACTATGGCTACACCTTC; CDR3 protein: CASSVASPAGADYGYTF
V gene: TRBV6-5; D gene: -; J gene: TRBJ1-1; clone size: -; CDR3 DNA: TGTGCCAGCAGATATCTCGCAAACACTGAAGCTTTCTTT; CDR3 protein: CASRYLANTEAFF
V gene: TRBV6-1; D gene: TRBD1; J gene: TRBJ1-5; clone size: -; CDR3 DNA: TGTGCCAGCAGACGACAGGGGGATCAGCCCCAGCATTTT; CDR3 protein: CASRRQGDQPQHF
V gene: TRBV27; D gene: -; J gene: TRBJ1-5; clone size: few; CDR3 DNA: TGTGCCAGCAGTCGAGGGGGGCCCCAGCATTTT; CDR3 protein: CASSRGGPQHF
V gene: TRBV7-9; D gene: -; J gene: TRBJ1-2; clone size: -; CDR3 DNA: TGTGCCAGCAGCTACCCGACAGCTAACTATGGCTACACCTTC; CDR3 protein: CASSYPTANYGYTF
V gene: TRBV9; D gene: -; J gene: TRBJ2-5; clone size: few; CDR3 DNA: TGTGCCAGCAACTCCCGACAGGAGCAAGAGACCCAGTACTTC; CDR3 protein: CASNSRQEQETQYF
V gene: TRBV12-3/TRBV12-4; D gene: TRBD1; J gene: TRBJ2-6; clone size: -; CDR3 DNA: TGTGCCTCACACGCGGGACAGGGTTTTTCTGGGGCCAACGTCCTGACTTTC; CDR3 protein: CASHAGQGFSGANVLTF
V gene: TRBV7-2; D gene: TRBD1; J gene: TRBJ2-3; clone size: -; CDR3 DNA: TGTGCCAGCAGCTTATCAGGGGGCGGGGCAGATACGCAGTATTTT; CDR3 protein: CASSLSGGGADTQYF
V gene: TRBV5-1; D gene: -; J gene: TRBJ1-1; clone size: few; CDR3 DNA: TGCGCCAGCAGCTCCTTGGGGGAGGGAGCATTGAACACTGAAGCTTTCTTT; CDR3 protein: CASSSLGEGALNTEAFF
V gene: TRBV3-1; D gene: -; J gene: TRBJ1-6; clone size: -; CDR3 DNA: TGTGCCAGCAGCCTGCGCAGAAGCTTCGTTTCACCCCTCCACTTT; CDR3 protein: CASSLRRSFVSPLHF
V gene: TRBV20-1; D gene: -; J gene: TRBJ2-7; clone size: few; CDR3 DNA: TGCAGTGCCCGCGGACCTAGCTACGAGCAGTACTTC; CDR3 protein: CSARGPSYEQYF
V gene: TRBV3-1; D gene: TRBD1; J gene: TRBJ2-5; clone size: -; CDR3 DNA: TGTGCCAGCAGCCAAGATCCTAGACAGGGGGCAGAGACCCAGTACTTC; CDR3 protein: CASSQDPRQGAETQYF
V gene: TRBV24-1; D gene: TRBD1; J gene: TRBJ2-2; clone size: -; CDR3 DNA: TGTGCCACCAGTGCCACGGACAGGGTTTCCGGGGAGCTGTTTTTT; CDR3 protein: CATSATDRVSGELFF
V gene: TRBV9; D gene: TRBD2; J gene: TRBJ2-3; clone size: few; CDR3 DNA: TGTGCCAGCAGCACCCTGACTAGCGGGGGGTACACAGATACGCAGTATTTT; CDR3 protein: CASSTLTSGGYTDTQYF
V gene: TRBV7-8; D gene: TRBD1; J gene: TRBJ1-2; clone size: few; CDR3 DNA: TGTGCCAGCAGCTTACAACCGGGACAGGGGGGCTATGGCTACACCTTC; CDR3 protein: CASSLQPGQGGYGYTF
V gene: TRBV25-1; D gene: -; J gene: TRBJ1-2; clone size: few; CDR3 DNA: TGTGCCAGCATCTCCGAGGACAGCCGCAACTATGGCTACACCTTC; CDR3 protein: CASISEDSRNYGYTF
V gene: TRBV7-2; D gene: TRBD1; J gene: TRBJ2-7; clone size: -; CDR3 DNA: TGTGCCAGCAGCTCCTTAACAGGGGTGTGGGAGCAGTACTTC; CDR3 protein: CASSSLTGVWEQYF
V gene: TRBV4-1; D gene: TRBD1; J gene: TRBJ2-3; clone size: -; CDR3 DNA: TGCGCCAGCAGCCAGGCCGGGACAGGACTGACGCAGTATTTT; CDR3 protein: CASSQAGTGLTQYF
V gene: TRBV6-6; D gene: -; J gene: TRBJ1-2; clone size: few; CDR3 DNA: TGTGCCAGCAGCCCGACAGGTGCGGGCTACACCTTC; CDR3 protein: CASSPTGAGYTF
V gene: TRBV6-1; D gene: -; J gene: TRBJ1-5; clone size: few; CDR3 DNA: TGTGCCAGCAGCCCGACCCTAAATCAGCCCCAGCATTTT; CDR3 protein: CASSPTLNQPQHF
V gene: TRBV6-2/TRBV6-3; D gene: -; J gene: TRBJ2-5; clone size: -; CDR3 DNA: TGTGCCAGCAGGGACGGGCCTACCCCAGAGACCCAGTACTTC; CDR3 protein: CASRDGPTPETQYF
V gene: TRBV7-9; D gene: TRBD1; J gene: TRBJ2-1; clone size: -; CDR3 DNA: TGTGCCAGCAGCCGGGACAGGATGGGTGAGCAGTTCTTC; CDR3 protein: CASSRDRMGEQFF
V gene: TRBV4-1; D gene: -; J gene: TRBJ1-1; clone size: -; CDR3 DNA: TGCGCCAGCAGCCAACAAGTGGGCCGAGGGGCTTTCTTT; CDR3 protein: CASSQQVGRGAFF
V gene: TRBV29-1; D gene: -; J gene: TRBJ1-1; clone size: few; CDR3 DNA: TGCAGCGTTTCCCATTATAGGGAGAACACTGAAGCTTTCTTT; CDR3 protein: CSVSHYRENTEAFF
V gene: TRBV11-2; D gene: -; J gene: TRBJ2-5; clone size: -; CDR3 DNA: TGTGCCAGCAGCCCGGACTTCCAAGAGACCCAGTACTTC; CDR3 protein: CASSPDFQETQYF
V gene: TRBV20-1; D gene: -; J gene: TRBJ2-2; clone size: -; CDR3 DNA: TGCAGTGCTGAGGATGTAGGGGTGAACACCGGGGAGCTGTTTTTT; CDR3 protein: CSAEDVGVNTGELFF
V gene: TRBV6-5; D gene: -; J gene: TRBJ1-1; clone size: few; CDR3 DNA: TGTGCCAGCAAGAATCCTATGAACACTGAAGCTTTCTTT; CDR3 protein: CASKNPMNTEAFF
V gene: TRBV5-1; D gene: -; J gene: TRBJ2-1; clone size: many; CDR3 DNA: TGCGCCAGCAGCTTGGCGGGCAACCCCTCCTACAATGAGCAGTTCTTC; CDR3 protein: CASSLAGNPSYNEQFF
V gene: TRBV10-3; D gene: -; J gene: TRBJ1-6; clone size: -; CDR3 DNA: TGTGCCATCAGTGAGTCGAGAGGGGGGAGTAATTCACCCCTCCACTTT; CDR3 protein: CAISESRGGSNSPLHF
V gene: TRBV11-2; D gene: TRBD2; J gene: TRBJ2-3; clone size: -; CDR3 DNA: TGTGCCAGCAGCTTAGGTCACAGCGGGGGCCTCACAGATACGCAGTATTTT; CDR3 protein: CASSLGHSGGLTDTQYF
V gene: TRBV4-1; D gene: -; J gene: TRBJ2-3; clone size: -; CDR3 DNA: TGCGCCAGCAGCCAAGGGGGTCAGGGCACAGATACGCAGTATTTT; CDR3 protein: CASSQGGQGTDTQYF